This TCR beta chain was found in a study of CD8+CD57+ T cells in acquired aplastic anemia. Study in general: Isolated CD4+ and CD8+ cells, once sorted, yielded DNA averaging around 3.3 ug. General study results and limits: The number of CD8+ CDR3 sequences shared by patients and controls was under 35.

This clonotype was seen ten or more times. Its antigen is unidentified. Patients chosen for sequencing had shown CD8+CD57+ cell expansion by flow cytometry. With no exception, the patients had severe acquired aplastic anemia. Investigators profiled TCR beta VDJ and CDR3 from genomic DNA template. TCRdb reanalysed the reads using MiXCR and keeps one entry per CDR3 protein. The data contain 150,000 to 200,000 distinct CDR3 sequences, more than 45% of them singletons. Trimming shortened V by 8 bases and J by 4 bases, and 15 bases separated the two germline ends. The CDR3 is made up of 14 amino acids. Sequencing was done on a sample of sorted CD4+, CD8+, or CD8+CD57+ T cells (not recorded which) from PBMCs. The chain carries TRBV12-3 or TRBV12-4 and TRBJ2-1; D is unclear. The source is a human donor with aplastic anemia. This CDR3 reads CASSEAREYNEQFF. DNA of the CDR3: TGTGCCAGCTCCGAGGCACGAGAGTACAATGAGCAGTTCTTC.